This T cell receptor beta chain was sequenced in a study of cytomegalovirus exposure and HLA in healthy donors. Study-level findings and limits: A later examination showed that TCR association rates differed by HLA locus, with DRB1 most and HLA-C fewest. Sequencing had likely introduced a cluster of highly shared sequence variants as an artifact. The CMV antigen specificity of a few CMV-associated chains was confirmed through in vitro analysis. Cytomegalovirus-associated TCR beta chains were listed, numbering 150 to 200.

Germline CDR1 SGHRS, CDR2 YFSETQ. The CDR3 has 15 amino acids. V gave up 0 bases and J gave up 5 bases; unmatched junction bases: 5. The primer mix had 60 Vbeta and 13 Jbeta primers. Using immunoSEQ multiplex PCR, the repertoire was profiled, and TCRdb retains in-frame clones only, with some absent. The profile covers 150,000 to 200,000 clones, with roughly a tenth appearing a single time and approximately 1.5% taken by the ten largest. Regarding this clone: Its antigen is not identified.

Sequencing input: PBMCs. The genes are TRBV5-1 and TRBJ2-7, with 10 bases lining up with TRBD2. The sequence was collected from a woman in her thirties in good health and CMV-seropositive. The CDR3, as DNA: TGCGCCAGCAGCTTGGAAGCGGGAGGGCAAGACGAGCAGTACTTC. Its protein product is CASSLEAGGQDEQYF.